This record looks at one T cell receptor beta chain sequence and its context. This sample is part of a study of CD4 and CD8 cells across lung adenocarcinoma regions. TCRdb used MiXCR to reprocess the PCR reads, holding one entry per CDR3 protein. The table has roughly 13,000 distinct CDR3 sequences, about 48% seen once. Samples came from patients with localized non-small cell lung adenocarcinoma. The germline V gene encodes CDR1 ENHRY and CDR2 SYGVKD. V was trimmed by 2 bases and J by 5 bases, leaving 9 bases between them. The length of the CDR3 is 13 residues. This sequence originates from a male donor with lung adenocarcinoma. The CD4 and CD8 labels of this study may be unreliable. The V call is TRBV10-3, the J call TRBJ1-2, with D perhaps matching TRBD1 (5 bases). The sample consisted of CD4+ T cells from the center of a lung tumor. The CDR3 DNA is TGTGCCATCAGTGAGGGGCAGGGATATGGCTACACCTTC. This gives the protein CAISEGQGYGYTF.